This T cell receptor (beta chain) was captured in a study of blood T cell repertoires in COVID-19 (dated by TCRdb to the early 2020s). About the full investigation: Samples covering the acute and convalescent phases of COVID-19 were provided by collaborators in the United States, Italy and Spain. The prospective study material was composed of cDNA or gDNA derived from T cells, B-cell-depleted T cells, or PBMCs. Samples came from the ongoing ImmuneRACE study (first 160 participants) plus 1,254 subjects from 6 global collaborators. Subjects who had been exposed to COVID-19, were actively infected with it, or had recovered from it provided the deeply sampled blood TCRbeta repertoires that made up the dataset. A freely available public database, intended as a resource for researchers studying the immune response to SARS-CoV-2, is where the repertoires were released. A de-identified subject ID, COVID-19 status, age in years and sex were almost always included in the sample metadata. Where available, HLA class I and class II types were taken from metadata supplied by the sample provider and were not determined by assay-based typing.

TCRbeta CDR3 regions were amplified from genomic DNA using the immunoSEQ Assay, a bias-controlled multiplex PCR. The authors' pipeline ran thus. The number of nucleated cells in each sample was estimated from the amplification of reference gene primers within the assay. Sequence reads were collapsed and filtered to measure the absolute abundance of every unique TCRbeta CDR3 rearrangement. For each sample, productive Simpson clonality was calculated as the square root of Simpson's diversity index across productive rearrangements. TCRdb provides this immuneACCESS table in a form limited to in-frame rearrangements. Some clones are lacking; in checked studies, under half of them reflect an unresolved V gene, and why the rest are absent is not known. V and J calls and clone size are copied from that table; D and trimming were computed from the DNA. The sample has fewer than 500,000 clones on record, about 90% of them singletons. 0.65% to 0.9% of the sample rests with the top ten.

Comments on this clone: Which antigen it targets is not known. Per-base qualities were not stored, and no clone one base away is much larger.

Participants in the prospective study were aged roughly 18 to 100 years, lived in more than 20 United States geographic areas, and enrolled through a virtual design. To assign participants to cohorts, the prospective study relied on clinical history that participants themselves reported in a screening survey and a study questionnaire. For ImmuneRACE Cohort 3, a participant was defined as recovered based on two consecutive negative NP/OP PCR tests, clearance by a healthcare professional, or resolution of symptoms. In the prospective study, mobile phlebotomists collected whole blood, serum and a nasopharyngeal or oropharyngeal swab from each participant. Additional blood draws and questionnaires over a roughly two-month period could optionally be provided by prospective study participants. Blood samples from the prospective study were shipped frozen or at room temperature prior to DNA extraction.

Including the terminal cysteine and phenylalanine, the CDR3 comprises 16 residues. Only the CDR3 DNA is retained, 48 bases long and in frame from the first base. The germline V gene (reference sequence) gives CDR1 as MNHEY and CDR2 as SMNVEV. Trimming removed 5 bases from V and 2 bases from J; the gene matches leave 9 bases unexplained. Paper-wide results and their limitations: The amount of clinical and demographic metadata varied by source and participant and was provided uncurated.

The V and J genes are TRBV27 and TRBJ1-1; TRBD1 matches 9 bases in the middle. The sequenced sample was PBMCs or T cells enriched from blood (not recorded which). The clonotype comes from a woman in her late teens or twenties who had recovered from COVID-19. The nucleotides read TGTGCCAGCAGTCCCCTCACAGGGGGCGAAAACACTGAAGCTTTCTTT. This is translated as CASSPLTGGENTEAFF.